The present T cell receptor beta chain was sequenced within a study of chemoradiotherapy in HPV16-positive cancers. Measured with immunoSEQ multiplex PCR; TCRdb has only the in-frame clones, and not every one. The sample carries roughly 23,000 clones, around 75% recorded once. This CDR3 contains 14 residues. Germline CDR1 reads MNHEY; CDR2 reads SMNVEV (reference sequence). The V segment lost 3 bases and the J segment 3 bases; nucleotides outside the gene matches: 3. The sample was taken from a patient who underwent chemoradiotherapy. The rearrangement links TRBV27 to TRBJ2-7; 9 bases are a match to TRBD1. The clonotype was recovered from a human donor with HPV-associated anogenital cancer. The CDR3 DNA follows: TGTGCCAGCAGTTTGGGACAGGGATACTACGAGCAGTACTTC. Its protein is CASSLGQGYYEQYF.